The entry that follows covers one TCR beta chain sequence. J was trimmed by 2 bases and V by 3 bases; bases with no gene match: 4. The CDR3 totals 16 residues. Per germline, CDR1 SEHNR and CDR2 FQNEAQ (reference sequence). The data stem from a study of shared clonotypes between healthy human individuals. Genomic DNA per cell subset filled all wells of several immunoSEQ plates. The data were produced by immunoSEQ multiplex PCR, yet TCRdb's version contains in-frame clones alone and is incomplete. The table has approximately 2.5 million clones, roughly 93% seen once. Healthy adults negative for HIV, lacking recent acute infections or vaccinations, served as donors. All participating donors were Caucasian adults from Nashville, Tennessee. CD4+ cells yielded CD45RA+ naive and CD45RA-negative memory subsets.

This chain links TRBV7-9 with TRBJ2-7; 13 bases map to TRBD2. Sequencing was done on a sample of naive CD4+ T cells from PBMCs. Subset: CD45RA+ positively selected. This TCR was recovered from a man younger than 30 in good health. Some clones in this sample may be carry-over from other donors' samples. Here the CDR3 DNA reads TGTGCCAGCAGCTTGGGACTAGCGGGATCCCCCTACGAGCAGTACTTC. It yields the protein CASSLGLAGSPYEQYF.